The entry that follows covers one TCR beta chain sequence. Its binding antigen is unknown. Qualities for individual bases were not recorded, and no much larger clone is one base off. Per the germline V gene (reference sequence), MNHEY is the CDR1 and SMNVEV is the CDR2. V loses 3 bases, J loses 6 bases, and the germline ends lie 16 bases apart. From its cysteine to its phenylalanine, the CDR3 spans 15 amino acids. Only the CDR3 region is kept as DNA, spanning 45 bases read in frame from base 1. This entry belongs to a study of radiation and T cells in renal cell carcinoma (dated by TCRdb to the early 2020s). For the study in its entirety: In total, approximately 53 samples underwent TCR beta sequencing: approximately 26 tumors plus 27 peripheral blood samples. In the approximately 49 samples combined, some 4,000,000 unique CDR3 nucleotide sequences were found, encoding approximately 2,900,000 unique CDR3 amino acid sequences. The final blood draw took place at 4 weeks after radiation, the same time as nephrectomy.

The immunoSEQ kit was used, according to the manufacturer's recommendations, to generate TCR beta libraries from genomic DNA. For library preparation, a first multiplex PCR was performed with proprietary primers, followed by a second PCR in which unique barcodes were added, and bead cleanups were performed after each round. A kit-provided positive control reaction and a negative control reaction were included in every sample batch. The final libraries were assessed on an Agilent 4200 TapeStation D1000 ScreenTape, pooled by volume, and quantified by qPCR. Sequencing was performed on an Illumina NextSeq500 using a MidOutput 150-cycle cartridge, with 156 Read1 cycles, 15 Index1 cycles, and the kit custom primers. The pooled library was loaded at around 1.1 pM with a 20% PhiX control spike-in. From the authors' description of their analysis: Vendor-processed data were analyzed in R, with a clonotype defined as all T cells sharing the same CDR3 nucleotide sequence. For clone abundance analyses, frequencies were normalized to the 10,000 most abundant clones per sample. Public T cell clones, which averaged fewer than five per sample, were excluded before analysis. An abundance difference of at least 32-fold between compartments was the criterion for calling clonotypes tumor-enriched or baseline blood-enriched. A beta-binomial differential abundance model was used to identify clonotypes that expanded or contracted between blood time points. The Baroni-Urbani and Buser coefficient was used to measure tumor-blood repertoire similarity, and groups were compared with two-tailed Wilcoxon tests in R. Sourced from immuneACCESS, this table was stored by TCRdb with only in-frame sequences that have V and J called. A share of the clones is absent; for the studies checked, an unresolved V gene accounts for under half, and the remainder has no known explanation. V, J and clone size are taken as reported in that table, and D and trimming were inferred from the DNA itself. The sample table contains around 100,000 clones; only one count was recorded for approximately 80% of them. Around 7.7% of the sample goes to the ten largest clones.

Paper-wide results and their limitations: Changes in the blood repertoire were not tracked past 4 weeks after treatment. Because no pretreatment tumor biopsies were available, whether clonotypes were present in the tumor at baseline could not be determined. An increase in top tumor clonotypes in blood was observed from baseline to 2 weeks post-radiation, followed by contraction by 4 weeks, which was taken to suggest transient expansion of tumor-resident clones. Effects of radiation dose or scheduling on the TCR repertoire could not be addressed with the single-armed trial design.

What this sample's time point label stands for: blood 4 weeks post-SBRT, at nephrectomy. The label giving this sample's treatment or condition can be read as: 15 Gy SBRT to primary tumor, nephrectomy 4 weeks later. Samples came from a clinical trial, in which primary renal cell carcinomas received 15 Gy stereotactic body radiation therapy followed by nephrectomy 4 weeks later. To track tumor-enriched clonotypes, serial peripheral blood was sampled from radiation-treated patients at baseline and at 2 weeks and 4 weeks after SBRT. Renal cell carcinoma with clear cell pathology was present in all patients. Genomic DNA for TCR sequencing was prepared using the QIAamp DNA Blood Mini Kit (Qiagen). Only samples passing all quality control checks were included in the analyses.

The receptor was derived from a man between 60 and 75 years old with renal cell carcinoma. The chain was built from TRBV27 and TRBJ2-3; the D region is possibly TRBD1 or TRBD2, each matching across 5 bases. Specimen: blood, collected from a patient whose treatment included radiotherapy and nephrectomy. The CDR3 sequence is CASSFARDAMDTQYF. The DNA sequence follows: TGTGCCAGCAGTTTCGCCAGGGACGCGATGGATACGCAGTATTTT.